This TCR beta chain derives from a study of human T cells and chemical hapten exposure. This clonotype was observed many times. The target antigen is unknown. Noted time point: patch test 2, 6 weeks after DPC sensitization. The treatment here: therapeutic diphenylcyclopropenone sensitization with weekly scalp DPC. The V gene's germline CDR1 is SEHNR and CDR2 FQNEAQ (reference sequence). The CDR3 spans 17 residues. Losses at the gene ends were 1 base for V and 0 bases for J; bases not matched to a gene: 5. Whole-study results and caveats: Expanded TCRs grouped into significantly more large CDR3 similarity clusters than controls produced.

One entry per CDR3 protein results from TCRdb running MiXCR on the RACE reads. This sample has 70,000 to 90,000 distinct CDR3 sequences; less than 11% occur once, and the top ten carry 4.5% to 5%. This receptor was obtained from a woman between 45 and 65 years old with alopecia areata. Some clones in this sample may be carry-over from other donors' samples. The chain couples TRBV7-9 to TRBJ2-1; 8 bases are shared with TRBD2. The source material was whole blood, sampled in connection with sensitization to the hapten diphenylcyclopropenone (DPC). The CDR3, as DNA: TGTGCCAGCAGCTTAGTAGGTAGCGGGAACTCCTACAATGAGCAGTTCTTC. It encodes CASSLVGSGNSYNEQFF.